This TCR beta chain is drawn from a study of cytomegalovirus exposure and HLA in healthy donors. PCR used 60 Vbeta primers and 13 Jbeta primers. Sequenced by immunoSEQ multiplex PCR; TCRdb stores in-frame clones only, minus some. This table holds about 200,000 clones, 70% to 85% found once. In nominal health when sampled, donors likely had unrecorded immune exposures nonetheless. The study's findings and limits: Some segments of the V type, notably TRBV6-2 and TRBV6-3, were excluded as indistinguishable. The listing of 150 to 200 TCR beta chains classed them as cytomegalovirus-associated. Later analysis showed TCR association rates varying by HLA locus, highest for DRB1 and lowest for HLA-C.

Worth noting for this clone: Its antigen is currently unknown.

V lost 5 bases and J lost 2, with 6 bases in between. Germline V gene data show CDR1 as GTSNPN and CDR2 as SVGIG (reference sequence). The CDR3 has 11 amino acids. This chain joins TRBV30 and TRBJ1-2; possibly TRBD1 for D (5 bases). The sequenced sample consisted of PBMCs. This receptor was taken from a man aged 45-65 years in good health and CMV-seronegative. The CDR3 coding sequence is TGTGCCTGGCAGGGAAACTATGGCTACACCTTC. This codes for CAWQGNYGYTF. The full variable domain, its missing parts supplied by reference TRBV30 and TRBJ1-2, is SQTIHQWPATLVQPVGSPLSLECTVEGTSNPNLYWYRQAAGRGLQLLFYSVGIGQISSEVPQNLSASRPQDRQFILSSKKLLLSDSGFYLCAWQGNYGYTFGSGTRLTVV.